This T cell receptor beta chain was obtained from a study of cytomegalovirus exposure and HLA in healthy donors. The V and J ends lost 2 bases and 7 bases, in that order; junction bases with no gene match: 17. This CDR3 is built from 18 residues. Use of 60 Vbeta and 13 Jbeta primers characterized the PCR. Libraries were prepared by immunoSEQ multiplex PCR; TCRdb keeps only in-frame clonotypes and omits some of them. The repertoire table contains approximately 140,000 clones. The specimen sequenced was PBMCs. This receptor was identified in a woman aged 45 to 65 in good health and CMV-seronegative. The chain carries TRBV6-7 and TRBJ2-1; 7 bases line up with TRBD1. TRBV6-7 falls under the ORF class, with uncertain function. CDR3 in amino acids: CASSYPTRRQGERNEQFF. The CDR3 DNA reads as TGTGCCAGCAGTTACCCTACCCGAAGACAGGGCGAGAGGAATGAGCAGTTCTTC.